A single sample gave rise to the 11 T cell receptor beta chains below, sequenced in a study of T cell responses to AZD1222 COVID-19 vaccine. The assay was immunoSEQ multiplex PCR, and TCRdb's table has in-frame clones only and misses some. The sample has more than 150,000 clones; just over 90% are singletons. The sequencing here drew on peripheral blood, taken 28 days after the second AZD1222 dose. The receptors come from an adult who received the AZD1222 COVID-19 vaccine.

V is TRBV7-3 and J is TRBJ2-3; 7 bases agree with TRBD2. This CDR3 comprises 14 residues. The V gene end was trimmed by 4 bases and the J gene end by 3 bases; junction bases not matched to a gene: 4. The germline V gene has CDR1 SGHTA and CDR2 FQGTGA. Here the CDR3 DNA reads TGTGCCAGCAGCTCCAGCGGGGCGACAGATACGCAGTATTTT. Translation gives CASSSSGATDTQYF.

This chain joins TRBV28 and TRBJ1-5; no reliable D call. The CDR3 loop spans 12 amino acids. Germline CDR1 MDHEN, CDR2 SYDVKM. The V end lost 8 bases, the J end lost 4 bases, and 9 bases lay between the germline ends. The CDR3 region has the DNA TGTGCCAGCTTCGTAGCGAATCAGCCCCAGCATTTT. It codes for CASFVANQPQHF.

The DNA for the CDR3 is TGTGCCAGCAGTTCCCTGACAGGGAAGACCTACGAGCAGTACTTC. Residues: CASSSLTGKTYEQYF. The chain links TRBV28 to TRBJ2-7; 7 positions agree with TRBD1. This CDR3 comprises 15 residues. CDR1 and CDR2 from the germline V gene are MDHEN and SYDVKM. The J segment lost 2 bases and the V segment lost 4 bases, leaving 8 bases of the junction unmatched.

The chain uses TRBV24-1 and TRBJ2-3; 7 bases map to TRBD1. The germline V gene encodes CDR1 KGHDR and CDR2 SFDVKD. J was trimmed by 2 bases and V by 5 bases; bases with no gene match: 9. CDR3 length equals 16 residues. The CDR3 sequence is CATSGGKGQNTDTQYF. CDR3 sequence (DNA): TGTGCCACCAGTGGAGGGAAGGGACAGAACACAGATACGCAGTATTTT.

This sequence joins TRBV7-2 and TRBJ2-7; 12 bases are shared with TRBD2. V gave up 7 bases and J gave up 4 bases; unmatched junction bases: 5. CDR1 SGHTA and CDR2 FQGNSA come from the germline V gene. The CDR3 extends over 14 amino acids. The DNA of the CDR3 is TGTGCCAGCATCCGCCTAGCGGGAGGGTACGAGCAGTACTTC. Translated: CASIRLAGGYEQYF.

Comment on this clone: This sample also contains other DNA sequences that code for the same CDR3. This chain links TRBV5-1 with TRBJ2-3; D is unresolved. Germline CDR1 is SGHRS and CDR2 is YFSETQ. Between the trimmed V and J ends, which lost 1 base and 4 bases, there was a span of 4 bases. The CDR3 is made up of 12 amino acids. CDR3: CASSLKADTQYF. In DNA, the CDR3 is TGCGCCAGCAGCTTGAAGGCAGATACGCAGTATTTT.

This chain joins TRBV4-1 and TRBJ2-7; D remains unclear. The germline CDR1 and CDR2 sequences are MGHRA and YSYEKL. V dropped 4 bases and J dropped 4 bases, with 8 bases sitting between them. The CDR3 totals 12 residues. CDR3 amino acids: CASSPSTYEQYF. In DNA form, the CDR3 reads TGCGCCAGCAGCCCGAGTACGTACGAGCAGTACTTC.

The J gene is TRBJ1-1, the V gene TRBV7-3; no reliable D call. Trimming took off 0 bases at V and 3 bases at J, with 8 bases between the two ends. Germline CDR1 is SGHTA and CDR2 is FQGTGA. This CDR3 has 14 amino acids. The CDR3 bases are TGTGCCAGCAGCTTAACGGGCGGATACACTGAAGCTTTCTTT. Encoded protein: CASSLTGGYTEAFF.

The chain joins TRBV3-1 (or the pseudogene TRBV3-2) to TRBJ1-2; maybe TRBD1 (6 bases). The CDR3 covers 16 residues. V lost 1 base and J lost 4, with 16 bases in between. Germline CDR1 LGHDT, CDR2 YNNKEL (reference sequence). The CDR3 sequence: CASSQGLPGAGYGYTF. The CDR3 bases are TGTGCCAGCAGCCAAGGTCTGCCGGGGGCGGGCTATGGCTACACCTTC.

The CDR3: CASNKGPGANSGGEQYF. In DNA, the CDR3 is TGTGCCAGTAATAAAGGACCAGGGGCAAACTCGGGAGGAGAGCAGTACTTC. The chain employs TRBV19 and TRBJ2-7; possibly TRBD2 for D (7 bases). Germline V gene data show CDR1 as LNHDA and CDR2 as SQIVND (reference sequence). This CDR3 is built from 17 residues. The V and J ends lost 7 bases and 7 bases respectively, with 29 bases between them.

The chain joins TRBV7-2 to TRBJ1-1; no clear D gene. V lost 1 base and J 6 bases, leaving 12 bases between the germline ends. CDR3 length: 14 residues. CDR1 and CDR2 (germline): SGHTA, FQGNSA. The CDR3 DNA follows: TGTGCCAGCAGCTTAGGTATTGGCGGGGCTGAAGCTTTCTTT. This gives the protein CASSLGIGGAEAFF.